These 16 T cell receptor beta chains originate from one sample sequenced in a study of T cells in narcolepsy. Profiling relied on immunoSEQ multiplex PCR, and the TCRdb table lists in-frame clones only, not all of them. The repertoire includes tens of thousands of clones, 81% of them detected once, and around 0.98% sits in the top ten. The sequenced sample was memory (CD45RA-) CD4+ T cells from blood. The receptors were gathered from a human donor in good health.

The V call is TRBV28, the J call TRBJ2-7, with 9 bases identical to TRBD2. The germline V gene has CDR1 MDHEN and CDR2 SYDVKM. V gave up 2 bases and J gave up 1 base; unmatched junction bases: 3. The CDR3 spans 15 residues. CDR3 residues: CASSLRLAGSYEQYF. In nucleotides, the CDR3 is TGTGCCAGCAGTTTACGGCTAGCGGGGTCCTACGAGCAGTACTTC.

As regards this clone: One end of the junction does not line up with germline, which may come from a read error. Here the CDR3 DNA reads TGCAGTGCTAGACAGGCCCGCGAGGGAGTGTTC. This codes for CSARQAREGVF. The chain couples TRBV20-1 to TRBJ1-2, with D unclear. Germline V lookup: CDR1 DFQATT, CDR2 SNEGSKA (reference sequence). The CDR3 totals 11 residues.

The genes are TRBV6-6 and TRBJ1-1; D is unresolved. The ends were cut back, 2 bases at V and 4 bases at J, with 5 bases in the middle. Germline CDR1 reads MNHNY; CDR2 reads SVGAGI (reference sequence). The CDR3 runs to 12 residues. CDR3 residues: CASSYESTEAFF. The CDR3, as DNA: TGTGCCAGCAGTTACGAAAGCACTGAAGCTTTCTTT.

V gene TRBV6-1 combines with J gene TRBJ1-5; the D is unclear. This CDR3 region has 13 residues. V was cut by 6 bases and J by 1 base, with 7 bases left in between. The V gene's germline CDR1 is MNHNS and CDR2 SASEGT. The CDR3 nucleotides are TGTGCCAGCAGCAGCAGGAGCAATCAGCCCCAGCATTTT. The encoded protein is CASSSRSNQPQHF.

The chain has TRBV6-6 and TRBJ1-1; D ambiguous. The CDR3 runs 11 residues. The ends were cut back, 3 bases at V and 6 bases at J, with 5 bases in the middle. CDR1 is MNHNY, CDR2 SVGAGI, per germline (reference sequence). This CDR3 reads CASSYRSEAFF. The CDR3 DNA is TGTGCCAGCAGTTATCGTTCTGAAGCTTTCTTT.

The J gene is TRBJ2-5, the V gene TRBV7-9; 11 bases are shared with TRBD2. CDR3 length: 15 amino acids. The junction had 10 bases not matched to a gene; V was cut back by 8 bases and J by 5 bases. Germline-derived CDR1 and CDR2 are SEHNR and FQNEAQ (reference sequence). This CDR3 reads CASGLAGGQLETQYF. CDR3 coding DNA: TGTGCCAGCGGATTAGCGGGGGGGCAATTGGAGACCCAGTACTTC.

This clone was seen just once. The rearrangement joins TRBV2 to TRBJ2-1; D possibly corresponds to TRBD1 (6 bases). Trimming cost V 1 base and J 5 bases, with 6 bases left between them. The CDR3 has 13 residues. Germline CDR1 is SNHLY and CDR2 is FYNNEI. CDR3: CASSEGQDNEQFF. The CDR3 bases are TGTGCCAGCAGTGAAGGACAGGACAATGAGCAGTTCTTC.

The chain joins TRBV4-2 to TRBJ2-3, with D possibly being TRBD1 (6 bases). This CDR3 is built from 17 residues. The germline gives CDR1 LGHNA, CDR2 YNFKEQ. The V and J ends lost 3 bases and 0 bases respectively, with 16 bases between them. CDR3 bases: TGTGCCAGCAGCCACCAAACCGGGACAACTAGCACAGATACGCAGTATTTT. It codes for CASSHQTGTTSTDTQYF.

This clone was seen a single time. V usage is TRBV6-6 and J usage is TRBJ2-1; 9 bases match TRBD2. V was clipped by 8 bases and J by 7 bases; unmatched bases: 9. CDR3 size: 14 residues. Germline V CDR1 and CDR2: MNHNY, SVGAGI (reference sequence). DNA of the CDR3: TGTGCCAGCTCTGGGCGGGGGGGCCGTAATGAGCAGTTCTTC. Protein: CASSGRGGRNEQFF.

This clone was found once. V usage is TRBV5-1 and J usage is TRBJ1-1; D uncertain. The CDR3 is made up of 11 amino acids. Germline-derived CDR1 and CDR2 are SGHRS and YFSETQ. Trimming removed 0 bases from V and 6 bases from J, with 3 bases in between. The CDR3 loop reads CASSLGPEAFF. The CDR3 DNA follows: TGCGCCAGCAGCTTGGGACCTGAAGCTTTCTTT.

The chain employs TRBV6-4 and TRBJ2-2, with D unresolved. Trimming pared 4 bases from V and 2 bases from J, leaving 8 bases between. This CDR3 is 14 amino acids long. Germline CDR1 is MRHNA and CDR2 is SNTAGT. The DNA of the CDR3 is TGTGCCAGCAGTGTGGAGTATAACACCGGGGAGCTGTTTTTT. This encodes CASSVEYNTGELFF.

The chain is built from TRBV6-6 and TRBJ1-2; D call uncertain. The CDR3 runs to 15 residues. Trimming pared 0 bases from V and 1 base from J, leaving 9 bases between. Germline loops: CDR1 MNHNY, CDR2 SVGAGI (reference sequence). The CDR3 spells CASSYSKLNNYGYTF. The CDR3 DNA is TGTGCCAGCAGTTACTCGAAGCTCAATAACTATGGCTACACCTTC.

This clone was picked up a small number of times. The chain couples TRBV27 to TRBJ2-7, with D perhaps TRBD1 (6 bases). V lost 8 bases and J 0 bases, leaving 14 bases between the germline ends. The germline CDR1 and CDR2 sequences are MNHEY and SMNVEV (reference sequence). The CDR3 has 14 amino acids. Here the CDR3 DNA reads TGTGCCAGCTCAGGCCGGACAGCCTCCTACGAGCAGTACTTC. This encodes CASSGRTASYEQYF.

This clone was picked up one time. The chain joins TRBV6-5 to TRBJ2-5, with 9 nucleotides matching TRBD1. The V gene end was trimmed by 5 bases and the J gene end by 12 bases; junction bases not matched to a gene: 7. The germline CDR1 and CDR2 sequences are MNHEY and SVGAGI. The length of the CDR3 is 12 residues. CDR3 sequence (DNA): TGTGCCAGCAGTGTAGGATGGACAGGGGAGTACTTC. It specifies CASSVGWTGEYF.

This sequence joins TRBV28 and TRBJ2-1, with D unresolved. There are 11 residues in the CDR3. Trimming stripped 4 bases from V and 15 bases from J, with 13 bases between. Germline lookup yields CDR1 MDHEN and CDR2 SYDVKM. DNA of the CDR3: TGTGCCAGCAGTTCCACCGTGCGCCGGTTCTTC. Translated, it gives CASSSTVRRFF.

The chain has TRBV6-1 and TRBJ1-6, with 7 bases fitting TRBD1. Looked up from germline, CDR1 is MNHNS and CDR2 is SASEGT. The CDR3 is 14 amino acids. V shed 6 bases, J shed 8 bases, and the junction held 7 bases outside the gene matches. CDR3 bases: TGTGCCAGCAGCTCCGACAGGGAGGATTCACCCCTCCACTTT. This codes for CASSSDREDSPLHF.